Shown below are 5 T cell receptor beta chains from a single sample sequenced in a study of blood T cell repertoires in COVID-19. The repertoire was sequenced with immunoSEQ multiplex PCR; TCRdb's copy has only in-frame clones and lacks some. The sample has tens of thousands of clones, 84% seen once. Source material: peripheral blood. Every receptor here comes from a man aged 50 to 59 with acute or convalescent COVID-19.

This chain links TRBV7-6 with TRBJ1-4, with TRBD1 identical over 9 bases. V dropped 6 bases and J dropped 3; count of bases not matched to a gene: 5. Germline values: CDR1 SGHVS, CDR2 FNYEAQ. The length of the CDR3 is 15 residues. CDR3 amino acids: CASRDRGSANEKLFF. DNA of the CDR3: TGTGCCAGCAGGGACAGGGGTTCGGCTAATGAAAAACTGTTTTTT.

The V gene is TRBV7-9, the J gene TRBJ2-1; 7 bases agree with TRBD2. Trimming removed 5 bases from V and 2 bases from J; junction bases left unmatched: 6. The CDR3 extends over 15 amino acids. Germline V gives CDR1 SEHNR, CDR2 FQNEAQ (reference sequence). The CDR3 here is CASSSGTEAYNEQFF. DNA for the CDR3: TGTGCCAGCAGCAGCGGGACGGAGGCCTACAATGAGCAGTTCTTC.

Turning to this clone: This sample includes further DNA sequences coding for the same CDR3. The chain uses TRBV9 and TRBJ2-5; 10 bases align to TRBD1. V lost 3 bases and J lost 5; bases outside the gene matches: 4. The length of the CDR3 is 14 residues. Germline CDR1 reads SGDLS; CDR2 reads YYNGEE. CDR3 residues: CASSATGGGETQYF. CDR3 nucleotide sequence: TGTGCCAGCAGCGCGACAGGGGGCGGCGAGACCCAGTACTTC.

This clone was picked up one time. This chain joins TRBV5-1 and TRBJ1-4; TRBD1 matches 12 bases. The length of the CDR3 is 19 residues. Germline CDR1 reads SGHRS; CDR2 reads YFSETQ. Trimming at V came to 8 bases and at J to 1 base, leaving 15 bases not matched to a gene. CDR3 protein: CASGTGTGGSHGTNEKLFF. The CDR3 region has the DNA TGCGCCAGTGGAACCGGGACAGGGGGCTCGCATGGAACTAATGAAAAACTGTTTTTT.

V is TRBV12-3 or TRBV12-4 and J is TRBJ2-7; tentative D call: TRBD2 (6 bases). The CDR3 loop spans 11 amino acids. The V and J ends lost 5 bases and 4 bases respectively, with 6 bases between them. For the CDR3, the DNA is TGTGCCAGCAGTCGGGAGTACGAGCAGTACTTC. Its translation: CASSREYEQYF.